Listed below are T cell receptor beta chains from one sample, sequenced in a study of cytomegalovirus exposure and HLA in healthy donors. Profiled with immunoSEQ multiplex PCR; TCRdb holds only in-frame clones, not every one. The table includes 200,000 to 250,000 clones, roughly four fifths detected once. The sequenced sample was PBMCs. All receptors derive from a woman aged 55-69 years in good health and CMV-seropositive. Both conserved end residues are part of each CDR3. The order of the fields is J gene, clone size, CDR3 length, V gene, D gene, CDR3 DNA, CDR3 protein. D genes are given only for firm matches. Expanded clones get a size class; other rows say once, few or many, or leave the size out.

TRBJ2-7 NA 17 TRBV7-4 TRBD1 TGTGCCAGCAGCTTTCTCCAGTCCGGGACAGGGTTCAACGAGCAGTACTTC CASSFLQSGTGFNEQYF
TRBJ2-5 once 15 TRBV7-9 NA TGTGCCAGCAGCTTTGCAGGGAACACTGAAGAGACCCAGTACTTC CASSFAGNTEETQYF
TRBJ1-1 NA 17 TRBV21-1 NA TGTGCCAGCAGCAAAGGAGGGACACCTTCTATGGGCACTGAAGCTTTCTTT CASSKGGTPSMGTEAFF
TRBJ2-1 NA 12 TRBV10-3 NA TGTGCCATCAGTGAGGGGGAGGATGAGCAGTTCTTC CAISEGEDEQFF
TRBJ2-1 NA 17 TRBV10-2 TRBD1 TGCGCCAGCAGTGAGGAACAGGGGATTTCCTCCTACAATGAGCAGTTCTTC CASSEEQGISSYNEQFF
TRBJ1-5 NA 14 TRBV19 TRBD1 TGTGCCAGTAGTATCCTACAGGGGTATCAGCCCCAGCATTTT CASSILQGYQPQHF
TRBJ2-5 NA 13 TRBV5-4 NA TGTGCCAGCAGCCCGGGACTCCAAGAGACCCAGTACTTC CASSPGLQETQYF
TRBJ2-1 NA 21 TRBV4-2 TRBD2 TGTGCCAGCAGCCAAGGGGGGTATGGCGGGAGATACCAGAGCTCCTACAATGAGCAGTTCTTC CASSQGGYGGRYQSSYNEQFF
TRBJ1-1 NA 11 TRBV30 NA TGTGCCTTGAACGTCTGGAGTGAAGCTTTCTTT CALNVWSEAFF
TRBJ2-3 NA 15 TRBV5-5 TRBD1 TGTGCCAGCAGGGAGGCCAGGGGGCGCGGGGATACGCAGTATTTT CASREARGRGDTQYF
TRBJ2-3 NA 18 TRBV4-2 NA TGTGCCAGCAGCCAAGAACCAGGGGATCAGGGAAGCACAGATACGCAGTATTTT CASSQEPGDQGSTDTQYF
TRBJ2-3 once 14 TRBV10-3 TRBD1 TGTGCCATCCGGGGGACAGGGCCCACAGATACGCAGTATTTT CAIRGTGPTDTQYF